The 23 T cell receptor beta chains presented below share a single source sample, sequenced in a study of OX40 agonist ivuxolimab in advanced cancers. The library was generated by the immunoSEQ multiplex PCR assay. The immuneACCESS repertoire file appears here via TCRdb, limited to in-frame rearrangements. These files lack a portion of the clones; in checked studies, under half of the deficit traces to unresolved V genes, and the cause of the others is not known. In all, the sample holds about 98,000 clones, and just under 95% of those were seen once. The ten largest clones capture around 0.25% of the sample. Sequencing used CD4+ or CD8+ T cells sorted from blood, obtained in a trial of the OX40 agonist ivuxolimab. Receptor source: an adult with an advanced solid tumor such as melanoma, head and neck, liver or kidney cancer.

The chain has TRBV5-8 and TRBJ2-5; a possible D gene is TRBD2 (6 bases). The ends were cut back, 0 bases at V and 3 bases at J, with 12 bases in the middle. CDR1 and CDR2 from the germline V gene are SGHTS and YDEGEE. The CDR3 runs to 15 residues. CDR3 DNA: TGTGCCAGCAGCTTGGCTTTATTAGCGGAAGAGACCCAGTACTTC. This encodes CASSLALLAEETQYF.

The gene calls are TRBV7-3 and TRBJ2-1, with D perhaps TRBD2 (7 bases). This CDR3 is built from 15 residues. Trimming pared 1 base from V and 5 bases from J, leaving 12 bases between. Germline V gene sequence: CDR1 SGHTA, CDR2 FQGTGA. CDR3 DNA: TGTGCCAGCAGCTTAAAAGCGGGGACACACAATGAGCAGTTCTTC. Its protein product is CASSLKAGTHNEQFF.

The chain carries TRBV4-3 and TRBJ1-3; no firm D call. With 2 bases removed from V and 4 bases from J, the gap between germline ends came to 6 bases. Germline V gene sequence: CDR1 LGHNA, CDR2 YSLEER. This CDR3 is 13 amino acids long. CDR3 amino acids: CASSQPGGNTIYF. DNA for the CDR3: TGCGCCAGCAGCCAACCTGGGGGAAACACCATATATTTT.

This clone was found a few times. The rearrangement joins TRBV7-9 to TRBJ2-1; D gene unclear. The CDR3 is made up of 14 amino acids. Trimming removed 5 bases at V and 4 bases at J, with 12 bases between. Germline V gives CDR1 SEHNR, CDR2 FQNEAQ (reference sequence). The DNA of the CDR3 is TGTGCCAGCAGCCTCGGGCTCTCATACAATGAGCAGTTCTTC. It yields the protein CASSLGLSYNEQFF.

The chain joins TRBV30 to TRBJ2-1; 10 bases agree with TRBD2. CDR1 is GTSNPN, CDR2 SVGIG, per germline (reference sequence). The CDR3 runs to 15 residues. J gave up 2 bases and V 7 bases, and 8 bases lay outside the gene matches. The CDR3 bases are TGTGCCTTATCCCCCGGGACTAGCGCCTACAATGAGCAGTTCTTC. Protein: CALSPGTSAYNEQFF.

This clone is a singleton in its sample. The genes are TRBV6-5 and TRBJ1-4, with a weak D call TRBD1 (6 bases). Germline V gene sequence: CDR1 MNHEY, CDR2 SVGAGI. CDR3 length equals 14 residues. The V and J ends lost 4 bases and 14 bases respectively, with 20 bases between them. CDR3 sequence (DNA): TGTGCCAGCAGTTTATCCGGGACACCCTTTACGCTGTTTTTT. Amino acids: CASSLSGTPFTLFF.

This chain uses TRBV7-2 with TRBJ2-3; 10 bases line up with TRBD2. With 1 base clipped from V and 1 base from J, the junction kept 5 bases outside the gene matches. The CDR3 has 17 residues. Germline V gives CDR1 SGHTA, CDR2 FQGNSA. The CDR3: CASSLVGLAGGTDTQYF. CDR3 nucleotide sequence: TGTGCCAGCAGCTTAGTGGGGCTAGCGGGGGGCACAGATACGCAGTATTTT.

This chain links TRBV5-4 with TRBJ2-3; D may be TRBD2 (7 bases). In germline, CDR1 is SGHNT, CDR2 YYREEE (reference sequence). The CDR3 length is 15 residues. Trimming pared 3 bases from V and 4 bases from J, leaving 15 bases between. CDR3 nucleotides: TGTGCCAGCAGCTATGGGGGGGCTTCGGCAGATACGCAGTATTTT. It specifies CASSYGGASADTQYF.

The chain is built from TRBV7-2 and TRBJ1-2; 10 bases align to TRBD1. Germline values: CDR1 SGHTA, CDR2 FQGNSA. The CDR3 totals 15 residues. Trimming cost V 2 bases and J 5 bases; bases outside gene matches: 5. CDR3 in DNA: TGTGCCAGCAGCTTAAAGACAGGGGGCGAGTATGGCTACACCTTC. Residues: CASSLKTGGEYGYTF.

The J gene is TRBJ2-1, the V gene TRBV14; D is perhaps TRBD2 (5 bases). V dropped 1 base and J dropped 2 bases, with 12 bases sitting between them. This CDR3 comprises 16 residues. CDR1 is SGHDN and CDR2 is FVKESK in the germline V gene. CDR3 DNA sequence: TGTGCCAGCAGCCAAGTAGCAGGACTGCCCTACAATGAGCAGTTCTTC. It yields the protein CASSQVAGLPYNEQFF.

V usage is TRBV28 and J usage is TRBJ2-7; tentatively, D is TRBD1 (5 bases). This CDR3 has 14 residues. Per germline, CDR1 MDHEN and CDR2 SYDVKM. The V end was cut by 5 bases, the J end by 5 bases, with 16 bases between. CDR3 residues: CASSPPGRADEQYF. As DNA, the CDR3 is TGTGCCAGCAGTCCCCCCGGCAGGGCCGACGAGCAGTACTTC.

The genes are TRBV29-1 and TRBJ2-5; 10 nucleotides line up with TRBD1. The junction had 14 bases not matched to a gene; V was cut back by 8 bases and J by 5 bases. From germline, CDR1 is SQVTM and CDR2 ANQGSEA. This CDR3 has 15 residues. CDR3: CSMQGTGVDVETQYF. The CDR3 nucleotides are TGCAGCATGCAAGGGACAGGGGTTGACGTTGAGACCCAGTACTTC.

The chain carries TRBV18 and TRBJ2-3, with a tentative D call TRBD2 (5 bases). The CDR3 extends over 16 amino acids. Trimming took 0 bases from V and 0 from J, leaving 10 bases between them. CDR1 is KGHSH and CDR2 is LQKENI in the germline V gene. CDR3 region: CASSPPTGYSTDTQYF. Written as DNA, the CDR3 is TGTGCCAGCTCACCACCAACGGGATATAGCACAGATACGCAGTATTTT.

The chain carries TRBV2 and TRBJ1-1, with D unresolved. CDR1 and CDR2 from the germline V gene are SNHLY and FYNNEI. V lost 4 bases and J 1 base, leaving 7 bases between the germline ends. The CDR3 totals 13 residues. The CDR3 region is CASSGERNTEAFF. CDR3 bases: TGTGCCAGCAGTGGGGAGCGGAACACTGAAGCTTTCTTT. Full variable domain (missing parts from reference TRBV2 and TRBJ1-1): EPEVTQTPSHQVTQMGQEVILRCVPISNHLYFYWYRQILGQKVEFLVSFYNNEISEKSEIFDDQFSVERPDGSNFTLKIRSTKLEDSAMYFCASSGERNTEAFFGQGTRLTVV.

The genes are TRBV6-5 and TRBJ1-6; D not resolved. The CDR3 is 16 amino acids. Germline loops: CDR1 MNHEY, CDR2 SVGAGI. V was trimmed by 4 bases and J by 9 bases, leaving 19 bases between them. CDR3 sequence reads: CASSSLLTLQPSPLHF. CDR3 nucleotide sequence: TGTGCCAGCAGTTCCCTCTTGACCCTACAGCCTTCACCCCTCCACTTT.

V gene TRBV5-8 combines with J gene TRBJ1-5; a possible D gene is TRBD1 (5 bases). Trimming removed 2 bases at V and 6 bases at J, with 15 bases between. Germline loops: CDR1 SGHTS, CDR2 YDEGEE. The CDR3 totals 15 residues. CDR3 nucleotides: TGTGCCAGCAGCTTAGTTTTGGGGGGTCGTCAGCCCCAGCATTTT. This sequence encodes CASSLVLGGRQPQHF.

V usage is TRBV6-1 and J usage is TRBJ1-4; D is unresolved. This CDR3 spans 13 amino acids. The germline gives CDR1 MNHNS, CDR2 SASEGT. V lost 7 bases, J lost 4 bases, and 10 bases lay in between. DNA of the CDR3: TGTGCCAGCAATGGTTACCTTAATGAAAAACTGTTTTTT. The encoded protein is CASNGYLNEKLFF.

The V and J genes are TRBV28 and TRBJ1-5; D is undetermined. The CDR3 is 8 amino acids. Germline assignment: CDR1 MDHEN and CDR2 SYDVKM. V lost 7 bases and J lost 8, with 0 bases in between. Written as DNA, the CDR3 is TGTGCCAGCAAGCCCCAGCATTTT. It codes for CASKPQHF. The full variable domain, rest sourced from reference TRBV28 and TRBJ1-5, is DVKVTQSSRYLVKRTGEKVFLECVQDMDHENMFWYRQDPGLGLRLIYFSYDVKMKEKGDIPEGYSVSREKKERFSLILESASTNQTSMYLCASKPQHFGDGTRLSIL.

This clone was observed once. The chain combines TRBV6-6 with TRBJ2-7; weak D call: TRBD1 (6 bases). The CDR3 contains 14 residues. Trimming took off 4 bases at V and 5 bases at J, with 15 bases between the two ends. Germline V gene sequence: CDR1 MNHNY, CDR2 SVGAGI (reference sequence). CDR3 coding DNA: TGTGCCAGCAGTTTCCCGGACAGAAGCGACGAGCAGTACTTC. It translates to CASSFPDRSDEQYF.

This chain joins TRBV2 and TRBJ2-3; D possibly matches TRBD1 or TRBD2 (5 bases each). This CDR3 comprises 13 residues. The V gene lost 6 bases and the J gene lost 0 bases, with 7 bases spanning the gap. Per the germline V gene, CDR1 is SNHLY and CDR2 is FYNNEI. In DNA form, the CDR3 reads TGTGCCAGCAGATGGGACAGCACAGATACGCAGTATTTT. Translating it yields CASRWDSTDTQYF.

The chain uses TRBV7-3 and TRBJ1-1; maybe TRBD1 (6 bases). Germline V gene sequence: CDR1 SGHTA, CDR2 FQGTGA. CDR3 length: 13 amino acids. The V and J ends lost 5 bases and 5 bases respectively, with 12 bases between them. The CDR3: CASSKNRVTEAFF. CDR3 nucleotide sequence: TGTGCCAGCAGCAAAAACAGGGTGACTGAAGCTTTCTTT.

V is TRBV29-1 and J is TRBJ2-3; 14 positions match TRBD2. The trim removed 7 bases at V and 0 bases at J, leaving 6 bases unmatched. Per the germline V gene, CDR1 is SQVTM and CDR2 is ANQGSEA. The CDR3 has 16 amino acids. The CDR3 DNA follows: TGCAGCGGTGGGACTAGCGGGAGTGGTAGCACAGATACGCAGTATTTT. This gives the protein CSGGTSGSGSTDTQYF.

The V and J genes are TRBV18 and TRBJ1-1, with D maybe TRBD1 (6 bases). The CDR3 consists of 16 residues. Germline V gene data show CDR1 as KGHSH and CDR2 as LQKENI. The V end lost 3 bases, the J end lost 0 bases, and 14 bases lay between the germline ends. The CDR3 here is CASSPRQVRMNTEAFF. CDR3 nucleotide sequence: TGTGCCAGCTCACCTAGACAGGTTCGGATGAACACTGAAGCTTTCTTT.